These T cell receptor beta chains were read from a single sample in a study of blood T cell repertoires in COVID-19. TCRdb keeps only in-frame clones here, not all; method: immunoSEQ multiplex PCR. The sample consists of approximately 250,000 clones, about four fifths of them appearing once. The sequencing input was peripheral blood. These receptors were obtained from a man aged 50-59 years with acute or convalescent COVID-19. CDR3s include the opening cysteine and the closing phenylalanine or tryptophan. A D gene is named only where the DNA matches it firmly. Clone size is given for some rows only: seen once, a few or many times, or a class if the clone is expanded.

cdr3_nt cdr3_aa clone_size j_call v_call d_call
TGTGCCAGCAGCGTAGAGTCCCTTTGGCTCGAGCAGTACTTC CASSVESLWLEQYF . TRBJ2-7 TRBV9 .
TGTGCCAGCTCACCAGTTTCGTATCAGCCCCAGCATTTT CASSPVSYQPQHF few TRBJ1-5 TRBV18 .
TGTGCCAGCAGCTCCAACCGGGACATCCAGTACTTC CASSSNRDIQYF . TRBJ2-5 TRBV11-2 .
TGTGCCAGCAGTTTAGTCGGAGTTACCGGACAGTACTTC CASSLVGVTGQYF . TRBJ2-7 TRBV27 .
TGTGCCAGCAGCTCCCGAGGCACGCCCGAGCAGTACTTC CASSSRGTPEQYF . TRBJ2-7 TRBV7-9 .
TGTGCCACCAGTGATGCCGGAGGGTTGGATCAGCCCCAGCATTTT CATSDAGGLDQPQHF . TRBJ1-5 TRBV24-1 .
TGTGCCAGCAGCTTGCGGACTCCCGCCGGGGAGCTGTTTTTT CASSLRTPAGELFF . TRBJ2-2 TRBV5-5 .
TGCGCCAGCAGCCGGGGTGTGGGCTATGGCTACACCTTC CASSRGVGYGYTF . TRBJ1-2 TRBV10-1 .
TGCGCCAGCAGCCGAGAAATACAGGGGCCCGGCTACACCTTC CASSREIQGPGYTF once TRBJ1-2 TRBV4-1 TRBD1
TGTGCCATTAGACAGGATGGTTTGCACGAGCAGTACTTC CAIRQDGLHEQYF . TRBJ2-7 TRBV10-3 .
TGTGCCAGCAGCCATCGGTGGGGGCCGAGGCTTAACTATGGCTACACCTTC CASSHRWGPRLNYGYTF . TRBJ1-2 TRBV3-1/TRBV3-2 .
TGTGCCAGCAGCCGGACAGGCCTCTCCTACGAGCAGTACTTC CASSRTGLSYEQYF . TRBJ2-7 TRBV6-5 TRBD1
TGTGCCAGCAGCCCAGGGACAGGGGGAGGAGAGACCCAGTACTTC CASSPGTGGGETQYF . TRBJ2-5 TRBV9 TRBD1
TGTGCCAGCAGTTTGAAGCGGGGGGGCCTTAGGATCACCGGGGAGCTGTTTTTT CASSLKRGGLRITGELFF . TRBJ2-2 TRBV27 TRBD2
TGTGCCAGCAGTCCCAACAGCGGACAGGGTGTGCAGTACTTC CASSPNSGQGVQYF . TRBJ2-7 TRBV27 TRBD1
TGTGCCAGCAGTTACTCCACAGGGGCGGACTATGGCTACACCTTC CASSYSTGADYGYTF once TRBJ1-2 TRBV6-6 TRBD1
TGTGCCAGTAGCGGGACAGGGACAAATAATTCACCCCTCCACTTT CASSGTGTNNSPLHF . TRBJ1-6 TRBV19 TRBD1
TGCGCCAGCCCCGATCAACAGATGACTAGCGGGAGAGAATTCGACGAGCAGTACTTC CASPDQQMTSGREFDEQYF . TRBJ2-7 TRBV5-1 TRBD2
TGTGCCAGCAGACCGAAACAGGGGGCGCTGGAAGGCTACACCTTC CASRPKQGALEGYTF . TRBJ1-2 TRBV7-2 TRBD1
TGTGCCACCCACTCGGTGGGCCTCGACACCGGGGAGCTGTTTTTT CATHSVGLDTGELFF . TRBJ2-2 TRBV28 .
TGTGCCAGCAGCCTCAGACTAGCGGAAGATACGCAGTATTTT CASSLRLAEDTQYF . TRBJ2-3 TRBV9 TRBD2
TGTGCCAGCAGTTCGGACAGGGTCGCATACGAGCAGTACTTC CASSSDRVAYEQYF . TRBJ2-7 TRBV28 TRBD1
TGCAGCGTGGAGACAGGGCTCCACTCCTACGAGCAGTACTTC CSVETGLHSYEQYF . TRBJ2-7 TRBV29-1 TRBD1
TGTGCCTGGAGTGTGGGGACTCTCACCGGGGAGCTGTTTTTT CAWSVGTLTGELFF . TRBJ2-2 TRBV30 .
TGTGCCAGCAGGACAGGGCGGAATTCACCCCTCCACTTT CASRTGRNSPLHF . TRBJ1-6 TRBV12-3/TRBV12-4 TRBD1
TGTGCCACCAGTGACAGCACAGGGTTCTCCGGGGAGCTGTTTTTT CATSDSTGFSGELFF . TRBJ2-2 TRBV24-1 .
TGTGCCAGCTCTGCGGAAAATCAGCCCCAGCATTTT CASSAENQPQHF few TRBJ1-5 TRBV18 .
TGTGCCAGCAGTATAGGACAGGCGAACACTGAAGCTTTCTTT CASSIGQANTEAFF . TRBJ1-1 TRBV28 TRBD1
TGCGCCAGCAGCCCGAACGGCGGGGGGGCTAGCACAGATACGCAGTATTTT CASSPNGGGASTDTQYF . TRBJ2-3 TRBV5-1 TRBD2
TGTGCCAGTAGCACGGGGACAGGGGGCTACGAGCAGTACTTC CASSTGTGGYEQYF . TRBJ2-7 TRBV19 TRBD1
TGTGCCAGCAGCGGGAGGGGGAGGAATCAGCCCCAGCATTTT CASSGRGRNQPQHF . TRBJ1-5 TRBV5-6 .
TGTGCCTGGAGTGTTTATCCGGGGGAGGAGCAGTACTTC CAWSVYPGEEQYF few TRBJ2-7 TRBV30 .
TGTGCCAGCAGTCAAGACAGGGGATCCTCCAATGAGCAGTTCTTC CASSQDRGSSNEQFF once TRBJ2-1 TRBV28 TRBD1